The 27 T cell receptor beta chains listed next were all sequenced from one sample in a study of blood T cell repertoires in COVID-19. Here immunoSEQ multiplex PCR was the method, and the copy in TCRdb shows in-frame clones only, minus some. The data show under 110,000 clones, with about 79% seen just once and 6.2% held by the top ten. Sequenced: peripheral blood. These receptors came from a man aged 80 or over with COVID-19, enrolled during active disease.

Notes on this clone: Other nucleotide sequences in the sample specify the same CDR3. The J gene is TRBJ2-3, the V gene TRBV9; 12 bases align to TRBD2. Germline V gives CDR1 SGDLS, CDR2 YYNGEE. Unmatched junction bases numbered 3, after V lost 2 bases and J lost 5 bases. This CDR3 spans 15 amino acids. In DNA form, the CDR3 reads TGTGCCAGCAGCGTTCTAGCGGGAGGGGTAGATACGCAGTATTTT. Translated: CASSVLAGGVDTQYF.

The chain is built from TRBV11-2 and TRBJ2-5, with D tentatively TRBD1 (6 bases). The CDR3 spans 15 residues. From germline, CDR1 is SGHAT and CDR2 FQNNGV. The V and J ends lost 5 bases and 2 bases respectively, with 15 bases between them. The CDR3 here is CASSKNVGQQETQYF. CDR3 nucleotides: TGTGCCAGCAGCAAAAATGTAGGACAGCAAGAGACCCAGTACTTC.

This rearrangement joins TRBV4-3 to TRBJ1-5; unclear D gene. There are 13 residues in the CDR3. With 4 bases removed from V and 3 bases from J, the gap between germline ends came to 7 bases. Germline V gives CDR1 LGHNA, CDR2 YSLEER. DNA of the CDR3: TGCGCCAGCAGCCCTGGGCTCAATCAGCCCCAGCATTTT. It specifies CASSPGLNQPQHF.

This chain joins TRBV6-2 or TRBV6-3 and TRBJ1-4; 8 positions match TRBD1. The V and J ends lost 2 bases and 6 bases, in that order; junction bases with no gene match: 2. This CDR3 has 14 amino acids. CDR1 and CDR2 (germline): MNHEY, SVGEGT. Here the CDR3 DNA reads TGTGCCAGCAGTTACGCGGGACAGGATGAAAAACTGTTTTTT. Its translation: CASSYAGQDEKLFF.

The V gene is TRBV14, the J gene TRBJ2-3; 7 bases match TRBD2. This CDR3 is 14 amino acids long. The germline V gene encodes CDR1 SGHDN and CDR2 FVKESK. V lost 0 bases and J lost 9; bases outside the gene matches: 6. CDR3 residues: CASSQESGTSTQYF. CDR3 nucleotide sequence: TGTGCCAGCAGCCAAGAAAGCGGGACTTCCACGCAGTATTTT.

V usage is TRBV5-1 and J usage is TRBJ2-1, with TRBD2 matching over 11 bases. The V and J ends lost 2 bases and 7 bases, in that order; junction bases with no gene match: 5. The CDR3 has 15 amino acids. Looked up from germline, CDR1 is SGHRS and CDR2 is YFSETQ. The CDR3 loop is CASSFSGRVGNEQFF. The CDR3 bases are TGCGCCAGCAGCTTTAGCGGGAGGGTGGGGAATGAGCAGTTCTTC.

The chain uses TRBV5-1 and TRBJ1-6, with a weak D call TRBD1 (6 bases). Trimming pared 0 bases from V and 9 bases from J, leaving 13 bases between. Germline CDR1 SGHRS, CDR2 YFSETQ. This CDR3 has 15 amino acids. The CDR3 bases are TGCGCCAGCAGCTTGGGGACAGTTAGCTTTTCACCCCTCCACTTT. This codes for CASSLGTVSFSPLHF.

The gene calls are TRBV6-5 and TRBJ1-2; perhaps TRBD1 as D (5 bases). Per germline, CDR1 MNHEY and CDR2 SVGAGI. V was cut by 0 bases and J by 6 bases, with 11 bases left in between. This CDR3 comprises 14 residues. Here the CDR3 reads CASSYSPRANGYTF. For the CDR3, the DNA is TGTGCCAGCAGTTACTCTCCCAGGGCAAATGGCTACACCTTC.

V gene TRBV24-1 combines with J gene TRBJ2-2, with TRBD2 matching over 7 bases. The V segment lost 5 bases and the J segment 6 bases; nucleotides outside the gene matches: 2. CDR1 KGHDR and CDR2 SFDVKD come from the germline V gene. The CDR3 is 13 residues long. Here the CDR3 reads CATSGAGAGELFF. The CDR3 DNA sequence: TGTGCCACCAGTGGGGCGGGAGCCGGGGAGCTGTTTTTT.

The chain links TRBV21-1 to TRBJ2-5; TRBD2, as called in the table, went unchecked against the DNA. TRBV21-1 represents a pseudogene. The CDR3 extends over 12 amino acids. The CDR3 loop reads CASGRGGKTQYF. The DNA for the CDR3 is TGTGCCAGCGGGCGAGGAGGAAAGACCCAGTACTTC.

The DNA of the CDR3 is TGTGCCAGCAGCTTAATAGCGGGAGGGACAGATACGCAGTATTTT. Residues: CASSLIAGGTDTQYF. V gene TRBV13 combines with J gene TRBJ2-3; TRBD2 matches at 11 bases. CDR3 length: 15 amino acids. V gave up 2 bases and J gave up 3 bases; unmatched junction bases: 1. Germline CDR1 and CDR2: PRHDT and FYEKMQ (reference sequence).

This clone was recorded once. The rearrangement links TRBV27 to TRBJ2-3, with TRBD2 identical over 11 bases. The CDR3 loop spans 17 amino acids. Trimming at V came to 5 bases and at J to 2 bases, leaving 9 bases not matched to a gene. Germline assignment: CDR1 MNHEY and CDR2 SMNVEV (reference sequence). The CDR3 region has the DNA TGTGCCAGCAGTCTCACCGGGACTAGCGGCTACACAGATACGCAGTATTTT. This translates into CASSLTGTSGYTDTQYF.

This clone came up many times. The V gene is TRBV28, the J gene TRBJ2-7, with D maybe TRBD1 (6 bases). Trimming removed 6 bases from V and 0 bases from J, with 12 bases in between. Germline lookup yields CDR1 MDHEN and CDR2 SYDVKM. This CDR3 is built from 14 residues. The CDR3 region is CASSLTGHSYEQYF. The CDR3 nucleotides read TGTGCCAGCAGCCTGACAGGCCACTCCTACGAGCAGTACTTC.

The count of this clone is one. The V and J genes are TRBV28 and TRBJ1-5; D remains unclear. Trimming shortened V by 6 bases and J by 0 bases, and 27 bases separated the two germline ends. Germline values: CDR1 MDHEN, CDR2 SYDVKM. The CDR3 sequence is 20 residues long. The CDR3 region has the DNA TGTGCCAGCAGAACGCCTGAAGACTCCAGAGGGATTAATAGCAATCAGCCCCAGCATTTT. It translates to CASRTPEDSRGINSNQPQHF.

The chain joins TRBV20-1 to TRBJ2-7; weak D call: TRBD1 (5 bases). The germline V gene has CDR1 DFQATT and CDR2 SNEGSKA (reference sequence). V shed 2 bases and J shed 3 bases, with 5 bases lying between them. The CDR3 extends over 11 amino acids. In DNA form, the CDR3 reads TGCAGTGCTAGACAGGGCTACGAGCAGTACTTC. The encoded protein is CSARQGYEQYF.

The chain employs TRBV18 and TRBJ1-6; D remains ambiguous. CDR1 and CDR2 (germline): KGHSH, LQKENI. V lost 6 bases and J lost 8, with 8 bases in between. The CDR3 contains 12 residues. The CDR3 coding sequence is TGTGCCAGCTCGGCCCCCGATTCACCCCTCCACTTT. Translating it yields CASSAPDSPLHF.

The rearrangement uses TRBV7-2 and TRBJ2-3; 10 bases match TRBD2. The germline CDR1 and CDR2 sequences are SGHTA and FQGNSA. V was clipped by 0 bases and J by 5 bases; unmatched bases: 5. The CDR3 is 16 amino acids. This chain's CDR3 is CASSLAGTSVKDTQYF. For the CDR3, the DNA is TGTGCCAGCAGCTTAGCCGGGACTAGCGTTAAAGATACGCAGTATTTT.

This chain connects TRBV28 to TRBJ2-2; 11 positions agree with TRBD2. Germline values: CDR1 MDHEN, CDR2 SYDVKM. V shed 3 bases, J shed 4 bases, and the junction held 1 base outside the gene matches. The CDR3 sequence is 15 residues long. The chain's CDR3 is CASSFGLAGTGELFF. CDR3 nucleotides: TGTGCCAGCAGTTTTGGACTAGCGGGCACCGGGGAGCTGTTTTTT.

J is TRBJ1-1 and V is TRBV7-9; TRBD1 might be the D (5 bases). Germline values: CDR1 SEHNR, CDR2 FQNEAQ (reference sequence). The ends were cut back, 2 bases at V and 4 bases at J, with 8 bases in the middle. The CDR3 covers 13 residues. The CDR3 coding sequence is TGTGCCAGCAGCTTAAGCGGGACCACTGAAGCTTTCTTT. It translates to CASSLSGTTEAFF.

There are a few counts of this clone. CDR3 nucleotides: TGTGCCAGCAGTGCCGGGAAAGGCTATGGCTACACCTTC. It specifies CASSAGKGYGYTF. V is TRBV6-4 and J is TRBJ1-2; D gene ambiguous. The CDR3 length is 13 residues. Per the germline V gene, CDR1 is MRHNA and CDR2 is SNTAGT. V was pared by 4 bases and J by 4 bases, with 10 bases between.

The CDR3 region has the DNA TGTGCCAGCAGCTGGGGACAGGGGGGTAGCACAGATACGCAGTATTTT. This codes for CASSWGQGGSTDTQYF. The chain links TRBV7-9 to TRBJ2-3; TRBD1 agrees at 11 bases. CDR3 length equals 16 residues. CDR1 is SEHNR, CDR2 FQNEAQ, per germline (reference sequence). V was pared by 4 bases and J by 0 bases, with 3 bases of the junction left unmatched.

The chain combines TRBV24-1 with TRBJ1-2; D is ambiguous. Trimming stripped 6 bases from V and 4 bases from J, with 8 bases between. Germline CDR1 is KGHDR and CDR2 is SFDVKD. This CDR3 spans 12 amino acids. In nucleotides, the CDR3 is TGTGCCACCAGTCATTCCTCCTATGGCTACACCTTC. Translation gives CATSHSSYGYTF.

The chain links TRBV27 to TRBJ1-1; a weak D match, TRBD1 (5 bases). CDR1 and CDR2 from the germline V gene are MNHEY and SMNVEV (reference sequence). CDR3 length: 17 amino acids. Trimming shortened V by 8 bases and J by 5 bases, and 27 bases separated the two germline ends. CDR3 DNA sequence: TGTGCCAGCCACCCCCCTCGACAGAATACAGAGAGGACTGAAGCTTTCTTT. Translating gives CASHPPRQNTERTEAFF.

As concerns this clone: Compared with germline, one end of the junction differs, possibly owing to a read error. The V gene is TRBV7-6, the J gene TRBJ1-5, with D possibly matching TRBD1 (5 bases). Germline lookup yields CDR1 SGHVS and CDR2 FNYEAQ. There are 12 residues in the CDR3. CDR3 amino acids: CASSLAQGPQHF. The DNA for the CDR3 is TGTGCCAGCAGCCTAGCCCAGGGGCCCCAGCATTTT.

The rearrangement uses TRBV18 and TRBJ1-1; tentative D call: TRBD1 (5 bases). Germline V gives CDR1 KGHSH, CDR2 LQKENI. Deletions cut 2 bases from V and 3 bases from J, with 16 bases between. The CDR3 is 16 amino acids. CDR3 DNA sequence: TGTGCCAGCTCACCAACTGTGTCAGGGATCGACACTGAAGCTTTCTTT. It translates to CASSPTVSGIDTEAFF.

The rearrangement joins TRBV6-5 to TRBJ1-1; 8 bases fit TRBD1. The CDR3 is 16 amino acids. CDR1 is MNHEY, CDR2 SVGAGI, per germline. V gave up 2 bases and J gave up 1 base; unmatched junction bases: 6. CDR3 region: CASSYPQGAGNTEAFF. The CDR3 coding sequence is TGTGCCAGCAGTTACCCGCAGGGGGCAGGGAACACTGAAGCTTTCTTT.

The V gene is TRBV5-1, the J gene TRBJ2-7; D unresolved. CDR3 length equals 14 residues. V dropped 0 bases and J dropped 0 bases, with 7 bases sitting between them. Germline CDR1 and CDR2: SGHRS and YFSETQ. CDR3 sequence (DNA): TGCGCCAGCAGCTTGGAGAGGAGCTCCTACGAGCAGTACTTC. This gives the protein CASSLERSSYEQYF.